The 4 T cell receptor beta chains in this list originate from one sample, sequenced in a study of cytomegalovirus exposure and HLA in healthy donors. Primers for the PCR totalled 60 Vbeta and 13 Jbeta. Some clones are missing from TCRdb's copy, which holds only in-frame ones; the method was immunoSEQ multiplex PCR. The sample lists about 140,000 clones; approximately 70% were seen once. Sequencing was done on a sample of PBMCs. The receptors were sampled from a woman aged 55-70 years in good health and CMV-seronegative.

V and J are TRBV18 and TRBJ1-6, with 9 bases identical to TRBD1. The germline CDR1 and CDR2 sequences are KGHSH and LQKENI. Trimming at V came to 4 bases and at J to 6 bases, leaving 7 bases not matched to a gene. The CDR3 is 16 amino acids. CDR3: CASSLDGQGLNSPLHF. The DNA of the CDR3 is TGTGCCAGCTCACTCGACGGACAGGGGCTTAATTCACCCCTCCACTTT.

The chain joins TRBV6-5 to TRBJ1-2; 7 positions match TRBD1. This CDR3 spans 14 amino acids. Germline V CDR1 and CDR2: MNHEY, SVGAGI. The V segment lost 0 bases and the J segment 5 bases; nucleotides outside the gene matches: 3. The CDR3 sequence is CASSYSGGWYGYTF. The CDR3 DNA reads TGTGCCAGCAGTTACTCAGGGGGCTGGTATGGCTACACCTTC.

This chain uses TRBV12-5 with TRBJ2-5, with D maybe TRBD2 (7 bases). Germline V gives CDR1 LGHNT, CDR2 FRNRAP. CDR3 length: 15 residues. The V end lost 3 bases, the J end lost 1 base, and 12 bases lay between the germline ends. CDR3 in DNA: TGTGCTAGTGGTTTTGGCGGGGGCCTCCAAGAGACCCAGTACTTC. This encodes CASGFGGGLQETQYF.

The chain joins TRBV6-5 to TRBJ2-7; 10 nucleotides agree with TRBD2. In germline, CDR1 is MNHEY, CDR2 SVGAGI. The V and J ends lost 2 bases and 0 bases, in that order; junction bases with no gene match: 1. The CDR3 length is 15 residues. The CDR3 DNA sequence: TGTGCCAGCAGTTACCCTAGCGGGAGCTCCTACGAGCAGTACTTC. Translation gives CASSYPSGSSYEQYF.